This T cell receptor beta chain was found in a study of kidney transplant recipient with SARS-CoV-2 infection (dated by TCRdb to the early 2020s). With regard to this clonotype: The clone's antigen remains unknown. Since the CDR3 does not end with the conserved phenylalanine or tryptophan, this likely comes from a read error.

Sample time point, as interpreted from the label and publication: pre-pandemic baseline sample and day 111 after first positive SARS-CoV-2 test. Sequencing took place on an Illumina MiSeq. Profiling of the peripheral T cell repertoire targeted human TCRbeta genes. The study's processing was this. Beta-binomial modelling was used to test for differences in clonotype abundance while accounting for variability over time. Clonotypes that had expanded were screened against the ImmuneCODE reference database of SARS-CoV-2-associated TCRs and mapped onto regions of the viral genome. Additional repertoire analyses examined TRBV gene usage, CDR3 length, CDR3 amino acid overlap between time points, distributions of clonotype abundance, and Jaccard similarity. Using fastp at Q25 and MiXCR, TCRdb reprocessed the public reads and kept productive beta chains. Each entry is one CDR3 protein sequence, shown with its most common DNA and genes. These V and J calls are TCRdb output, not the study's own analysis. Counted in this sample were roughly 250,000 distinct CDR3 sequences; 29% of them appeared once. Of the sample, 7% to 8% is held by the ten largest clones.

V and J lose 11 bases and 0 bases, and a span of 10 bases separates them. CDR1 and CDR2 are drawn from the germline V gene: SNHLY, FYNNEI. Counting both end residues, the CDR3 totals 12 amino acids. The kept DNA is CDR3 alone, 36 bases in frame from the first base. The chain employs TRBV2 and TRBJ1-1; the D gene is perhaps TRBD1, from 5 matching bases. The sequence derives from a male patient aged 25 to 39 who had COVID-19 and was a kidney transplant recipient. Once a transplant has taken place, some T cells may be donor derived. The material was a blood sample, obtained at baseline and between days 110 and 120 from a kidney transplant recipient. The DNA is TGTGCCGGCGGAGGGGTGAACACTGAAGCTTTCTTA. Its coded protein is CAGGGVNTEAFL.